This TCR beta chain is from a study of radiotherapy plus CTLA-4 blockade in lung cancer. Study-wide points: Early blood T cell clone dynamics reportedly forecast response best, with interferon-beta. Tumor-origin TCR clones grew in blood after radiotherapy plus ipilimumab.

Germline V gene data show CDR1 as SEHNR and CDR2 as FQNEAQ (reference sequence). This CDR3 contains 16 residues. Germline trimming cut 4 bases from V and 6 bases from J; bases unmatched to any gene: 10. This clone was observed once. Its antigen is undetermined. The same CDR3 arises from other DNA sequences in this sample as well. This table comes from immunoSEQ multiplex PCR, and its TCRdb copy is limited to in-frame clones, with some not included. The sample contains more than 50,000 clones, less than 85% of which appear only once. It was focal radiation plus CTLA-4 blockade with ipilimumab that patients with chemo-refractory metastatic non-small-cell lung cancer received.

This specimen consisted of peripheral blood, obtained from a patient treated with radiotherapy plus ipilimumab. This clonotype was obtained from a human donor with non-small cell lung cancer who had a complete response to radiotherapy plus ipilimumab. The V and J genes are TRBV7-9 and TRBJ1-2; 11 nucleotides agree with TRBD1. This CDR3 reads CASSSWGQGDQDGYTF. CDR3 coding DNA: TGTGCCAGCAGCTCCTGGGGACAGGGGGATCAGGATGGCTACACCTTC.